Presented here are 9 T cell receptor beta chains from one specimen sequenced in a study of blood T cells in healthy people across ages. A second PCR, run for roughly 7 to 12 cycles, used a sample-barcoded 5' primer plus a J-beta primer mix. TCRdb passed the 5' RACE reads through MiXCR, listing each CDR3 protein once. The repertoire holds about 1.6 million distinct CDR3 sequences, roughly a third seen once, with about 10% in the top ten. The sample consisted of blood. The receptors originated from a young woman in good health.

The J gene is TRBJ2-3, the V gene TRBV4-2, with D perhaps matching TRBD1 (5 bases). The CDR3 loop spans 17 amino acids. Germline CDR1 is LGHNA and CDR2 is YNFKEQ. Trimming removed 3 bases at V and 5 bases at J, with 21 bases between. CDR3 amino acids: CASSQWGMSSAEDTQYF. DNA of the CDR3: TGTGCCAGCAGCCAGTGGGGCATGAGTTCCGCCGAAGATACGCAGTATTTT.

The V call is TRBV20-1, the J call TRBJ2-1, with 10 positions matching TRBD2. In germline, CDR1 is DFQATT, CDR2 SNEGSKA (reference sequence). The trim removed 0 bases at V and 6 bases at J, leaving 8 bases unmatched. The CDR3 extends over 16 amino acids. CDR3 amino acids: CSARDRIAGGRNEQFF. In nucleotides, the CDR3 is TGCAGTGCTAGAGATCGAATAGCGGGAGGTCGCAATGAGCAGTTCTTC.

There are many counts of this clonotype. The chain carries TRBV12-3 or TRBV12-4 and TRBJ2-7, with TRBD1 matching over 7 bases. Unmatched junction bases numbered 13, after V lost 6 bases and J lost 11 bases. This CDR3 is built from 13 residues. CDR3 DNA sequence: TGTGCCAGCAGCCCCATCCTACAGGGGTCCGAGTACTTC. It encodes CASSPILQGSEYF.

This clonotype was observed a handful of times. V usage is TRBV27 and J usage is TRBJ1-2; D unresolved. CDR3 length equals 14 residues. The germline V gene encodes CDR1 MNHEY and CDR2 SMNVEV (reference sequence). Deletions cut 5 bases from V and 4 bases from J, with 14 bases between. CDR3 nucleotide sequence: TGTGCCAGCAGTCCGAGAGGGCTTCTCTATGGCTACACCTTC. This translates into CASSPRGLLYGYTF.

This clonotype appeared a few times. This chain uses TRBV12-1 with TRBJ1-1; TRBD1 is the table's D call and was not checked against the DNA. TRBV12-1 is termed a pseudogene. The CDR3 runs 15 residues. CDR3 sequence: CASSPSGQENTEAFF. CDR3 in DNA: TGTGCCAGCAGCCCCTCGGGACAGGAGAACACTGAAGCTTTCTTT.

This clonotype was seen many times. The chain employs TRBV20-1 and TRBJ2-5; perhaps TRBD2 as D (5 bases). Trimming left V 5 bases short and J 3 bases short, with 10 bases between. This CDR3 has 12 amino acids. From germline, CDR1 is DFQATT and CDR2 SNEGSKA (reference sequence). The CDR3, as DNA: TGCAGTGCTTCGGACGGGAAAGAGACCCAGTACTTC. Translating gives CSASDGKETQYF.

The CDR3: CSARDRTHYNEQFF. The CDR3 DNA is TGCAGTGCTAGAGATAGAACCCATTACAATGAGCAGTTCTTC. The chain links TRBV20-1 to TRBJ2-1; D not certain. CDR3 length equals 14 residues. Trimming removed 0 bases from V and 4 bases from J, with 10 bases in between. Per the germline V gene, CDR1 is DFQATT and CDR2 is SNEGSKA (reference sequence).

The sample holds a few counts of this clonotype. The genes are TRBV15 and TRBJ1-2; TRBD1 matches 7 bases. Trimming took 1 base from V and 6 from J; bases not matched to a gene: 5. Germline V gene data show CDR1 as LNHNV and CDR2 as YYDKDF (reference sequence). This CDR3 contains 14 residues. As DNA, the CDR3 is TGTGCCACCAGCAGAGGGGGGCAGGGGGATGGCTACACCTTC. Translating it yields CATSRGGQGDGYTF. The variable domain in full, with the rest retrieved from reference TRBV15 and TRBJ1-2, is DAMVIQNPRYQVTQFGKPVTLSCSQTLNHNVMYWYQQKSSQAPKLLFHYYDKDFNNEADTPDNFQSRRPNTSFCFLDIRSPGLGDTAMYLCATSRGGQGDGYTFGSGTRLTVV.

The CDR3, as DNA: TGCAGTGCTAGAGATGGGAGCGGGGGGGCCAATGAGCAGTTCTTC. Translation gives CSARDGSGGANEQFF. This chain links TRBV20-1 with TRBJ2-1; 10 bases fit TRBD2. The CDR3 loop spans 15 amino acids. Germline V gene lookup returns CDR1 DFQATT and CDR2 SNEGSKA (reference sequence). The J segment lost 6 bases and the V segment lost 0 bases, leaving 5 bases of the junction unmatched.